The 32 T cell receptor beta chains given below trace back to one sample, sequenced in a study of blood T cell repertoires in COVID-19. Sequencing used immunoSEQ multiplex PCR; TCRdb keeps in-frame clones, though not all of them. Of around 94,000 clones in the sample, approximately 91% were seen once. The sample consisted of peripheral blood. Receptors originate from a man younger than 35 with acute or convalescent COVID-19.

The chain uses TRBV18 and TRBJ1-2; TRBD1 aligns across 7 bases. The V segment lost 3 bases and the J segment 0 bases; nucleotides outside the gene matches: 1. There are 14 residues in the CDR3. Germline V gene lookup returns CDR1 KGHSH and CDR2 LQKENI. The CDR3 nucleotides read TGTGCCAGCTCACCGGGACAGCCTAACTATGGCTACACCTTC. As protein: CASSPGQPNYGYTF.

V usage is TRBV13 and J usage is TRBJ1-5; D not resolved. V was clipped by 6 bases and J by 4 bases, with 7 bases between them. Germline-derived CDR1 and CDR2 are PRHDT and FYEKMQ (reference sequence). The CDR3 has 12 residues. CDR3 protein: CASRVLNQPQHF. The CDR3 DNA sequence: TGTGCCAGCAGGGTCCTAAATCAGCCCCAGCATTTT.

The rearrangement links TRBV18 to TRBJ2-1; 11 bases are a match to TRBD2. Unmatched junction bases numbered 9, after V lost 6 bases and J lost 2 bases. The CDR3 has 17 amino acids. Germline CDR1 KGHSH, CDR2 LQKENI. The CDR3 sequence: CASSPRLAGSAYNEQFF. The CDR3 DNA sequence: TGTGCCAGCTCCCCTAGACTAGCGGGATCGGCCTACAATGAGCAGTTCTTC. Drawing the rest from reference TRBV18 and TRBJ2-1, the complete variable domain is NAGVMQNPRHLVRRRGQEARLRCSPMKGHSHVYWYRQLPEEGLKFMVYLQKENIIDESGMPKERFSAEFPKEGPSILRIQQVVRGDSAAYFCASSPRLAGSAYNEQFFGPGTRLTVL.

In the case of this clone: Other DNA sequences in the same sample also yield this CDR3. The chain employs TRBV7-2 and TRBJ2-7, with 8 bases fitting TRBD1. The CDR3 contains 14 residues. Trimming cost V 5 bases and J 2 bases; bases outside gene matches: 5. Germline V gives CDR1 SGHTA, CDR2 FQGNSA. In DNA form, the CDR3 reads TGTGCCAGCAGCACCAGACAGGGGACCTACGAGCAGTACTTC. Its protein product is CASSTRQGTYEQYF.

The chain employs TRBV5-4 and TRBJ2-1; TRBD2 aligns across 10 bases. The CDR3 totals 14 residues. Germline V CDR1 and CDR2: SGHNT, YYREEE (reference sequence). Losses at the gene ends were 4 bases for V and 5 bases for J; bases not matched to a gene: 3. The CDR3 loop is CASSGTSGDNEQFF. As DNA, the CDR3 is TGTGCCAGCAGCGGAACTAGCGGGGACAATGAGCAGTTCTTC.

The V call is TRBV5-1, the J call TRBJ1-4, with 8 nucleotides matching TRBD1. This CDR3 is built from 14 residues. In germline, CDR1 is SGHRS, CDR2 YFSETQ. Trimming cost V 4 bases and J 8 bases; bases outside gene matches: 7. CDR3 DNA: TGCGCCAGCAGCCTCGCAGGGGGCCGGGAAAAACTGTTTTTT. Protein: CASSLAGGREKLFF. Combining the CDR3 with reference TRBV5-1 and TRBJ1-4 gives the whole variable domain KAGVTQTPRYLIKTRGQQVTLSCSPISGHRSVSWYQQTPGQGLQFLFEYFSETQRNKGNFPGRFSGRQFSNSRSEMNVSTLELGDSALYLCASSLAGGREKLFFGSGTQLSVL.

The rearrangement uses TRBV6-5 and TRBJ1-1; D unclear. The CDR3 is made up of 13 amino acids. From germline, CDR1 is MNHEY and CDR2 SVGAGI. Trimming shortened V by 5 bases and J by 5 bases, and 12 bases separated the two germline ends. This chain's CDR3 is CASSPLTGTEAFF. Written as DNA, the CDR3 is TGTGCCAGCAGTCCCCTCACCGGGACTGAAGCTTTCTTT.

This chain links TRBV2 with TRBJ1-4; D may be TRBD1 (5 bases). The ends were cut back, 6 bases at V and 15 bases at J, with 14 bases in the middle. The germline V gene has CDR1 SNHLY and CDR2 FYNNEI. This CDR3 contains 11 residues. CDR3 residues: CASRVGPGVFF. The DNA for the CDR3 is TGTGCCAGCAGGGTGGGGCCCGGCGTGTTTTTT.

This chain uses TRBV5-5 with TRBJ1-1, with D maybe TRBD1 (6 bases). The ends were cut back, 0 bases at V and 1 base at J, with 10 bases in the middle. The germline V gene encodes CDR1 SGHKS and CDR2 YYEKEE (reference sequence). CDR3 length: 15 amino acids. The CDR3 DNA reads as TGTGCCAGCAGCTTGGTCGCAGGGGCGAACACTGAAGCTTTCTTT. It codes for CASSLVAGANTEAFF.

This rearrangement joins TRBV5-4 to TRBJ2-7, with TRBD2 matching 8 bases. The V and J ends lost 4 bases and 0 bases, in that order; junction bases with no gene match: 9. This CDR3 region has 16 residues. The germline V gene encodes CDR1 SGHNT and CDR2 YYREEE (reference sequence). CDR3 residues: CASSPSAGTSSYEQYF. The CDR3 DNA reads TGTGCCAGCAGCCCCTCCGCCGGGACTAGCTCCTACGAGCAGTACTTC.

This chain joins TRBV28 and TRBJ1-1; D unresolved. With 5 bases removed from V and 7 bases from J, the gap between germline ends came to 11 bases. CDR3 length: 12 amino acids. Per germline, CDR1 MDHEN and CDR2 SYDVKM. The CDR3, as DNA: TGTGCCAGCAGTAATATTCAGGATGAAGCTTTCTTT. Its protein is CASSNIQDEAFF.

This clone was detected only a few times. This chain uses TRBV7-9 with TRBJ1-4; D possibly corresponds to TRBD1 (5 bases). CDR1 is SEHNR and CDR2 is FQNEAQ in the germline V gene (reference sequence). Trimming left V 1 base short and J 6 bases short, with 12 bases between. This CDR3 contains 15 residues. The CDR3 protein is CASSLGAGIDEKLFF. The DNA of the CDR3 is TGTGCCAGCAGCTTAGGGGCAGGGATCGATGAAAAACTGTTTTTT.

The chain is built from TRBV13 and TRBJ2-4; possibly TRBD1 for D (6 bases). This CDR3 contains 15 residues. Germline-derived CDR1 and CDR2 are PRHDT and FYEKMQ (reference sequence). V was clipped by 7 bases and J by 1 base, with 14 bases between them. The CDR3 DNA is TGTGCCAGCACCCTGAGGGGGATGGCCAAAAACATTCAGTACTTC. It encodes CASTLRGMAKNIQYF. Full variable domain (remainder filled in from reference TRBV13 and TRBJ2-4): AAGVIQSPRHLIKEKRETATLKCYPIPRHDTVYWYQQGPGQDPQFLISFYEKMQSDKGSIPDRFSAQQFSDYHSELNMSSLELGDSALYFCASTLRGMAKNIQYFGAGTRLSVL.

This chain joins TRBV7-8 and TRBJ1-4, with D maybe TRBD1 (6 bases). The V gene lost 5 bases and the J gene lost 2 bases, with 15 bases spanning the gap. CDR3 size: 16 residues. Germline CDR1 SGHVS, CDR2 FQNEAQ. The CDR3 nucleotides are TGTGCCAGCAGCCTATACAGGGTCAGGACTAATGAAAAACTGTTTTTT. As protein: CASSLYRVRTNEKLFF.

The gene calls are TRBV4-1 and TRBJ2-2; TRBD2 matches at 12 bases. There are 20 residues in the CDR3. Germline trimming cut 3 bases from V and 6 bases from J; bases unmatched to any gene: 17. Germline CDR1 is MGHRA and CDR2 is YSYEKL. CDR3 region: CASSHSLGTSGPGGPGELFF. CDR3 nucleotide sequence: TGCGCCAGCAGCCATTCTCTCGGGACTAGCGGGCCCGGGGGCCCCGGGGAGCTGTTTTTT.

The chain joins TRBV4-1 to TRBJ2-3; TRBD2 aligns across 10 bases. Germline V gene sequence: CDR1 MGHRA, CDR2 YSYEKL. The CDR3 spans 19 residues. V was pared by 1 base and J by 3 bases, with 13 bases of the junction left unmatched. CDR3 DNA: TGCGCCAGCAGCCAAGCCCCTAGCGGGGGCGTGGGAAGAACAGATACGCAGTATTTT. It translates to CASSQAPSGGVGRTDTQYF.

The chain couples TRBV19 to TRBJ1-6, with a weak D call TRBD1 (6 bases). Germline CDR1 reads LNHDA; CDR2 reads SQIVND (reference sequence). The length of the CDR3 is 15 residues. Trimming took off 5 bases at V and 8 bases at J, with 16 bases between the two ends. The CDR3 loop is CASSPNRVGDSPLHF. The CDR3 bases are TGTGCCAGTAGTCCTAACAGGGTAGGCGATTCACCCCTCCACTTT.

V and J are TRBV15 and TRBJ1-5, with 10 bases identical to TRBD1. CDR3 length: 17 amino acids. The germline V gene has CDR1 LNHNV and CDR2 YYDKDF (reference sequence). The V and J ends lost 4 bases and 3 bases, in that order; junction bases with no gene match: 9. CDR3 sequence reads: CATSITGTGVLNQPQHF. The CDR3 DNA sequence: TGTGCCACCAGCATCACCGGGACAGGGGTTCTCAATCAGCCCCAGCATTTT. Combining the CDR3 with reference TRBV15 and TRBJ1-5 gives the whole variable domain DAMVIQNPRYQVTQFGKPVTLSCSQTLNHNVMYWYQQKSSQAPKLLFHYYDKDFNNEADTPDNFQSRRPNTSFCFLDIRSPGLGDTAMYLCATSITGTGVLNQPQHFGDGTRLSIL.

The chain links TRBV18 to TRBJ2-3, with D possibly TRBD1 on 6 matching bases. The CDR3 runs to 17 residues. Germline V CDR1 and CDR2: KGHSH, LQKENI. V was pared by 4 bases and J by 2 bases, with 19 bases between. The CDR3 sequence: CASSLIRDNRFTDTQYF. In DNA form, the CDR3 reads TGTGCCAGCTCACTTATCCGGGACAACCGATTCACAGATACGCAGTATTTT.

This clone was found a few times. Other DNA sequences within the sample encode an identical CDR3. J is TRBJ1-1 and V is TRBV4-1, with D perhaps TRBD1 (6 bases). The CDR3 is 13 residues long. Germline V lookup: CDR1 MGHRA, CDR2 YSYEKL. Trimming stripped 2 bases from V and 4 bases from J, with 8 bases between. The CDR3 protein is CASSQTGFTEAFF. For the CDR3, the DNA is TGCGCCAGCAGCCAAACAGGGTTCACTGAAGCTTTCTTT.

The rearrangement joins TRBV11-2 to TRBJ1-6; D is unresolved. V dropped 0 bases and J dropped 0 bases, with 9 bases sitting between them. The CDR3 length is 17 residues. Germline CDR1 reads SGHAT; CDR2 reads FQNNGV. CDR3 coding DNA: TGTGCCAGCAGCTTAGAGGCGGCAAGCTCCTATAATTCACCCCTCCACTTT. Translating gives CASSLEAASSYNSPLHF.

V usage is TRBV5-1 and J usage is TRBJ1-6, with 8 bases aligning to TRBD1. The CDR3 covers 17 residues. V trimming: 4 bases; J trimming: 0 bases; junction bases outside the gene matches: 6. Looked up from germline, CDR1 is SGHRS and CDR2 is YFSETQ. CDR3 in amino acids: CASSARTGSSYNSPLHF. For the CDR3, the DNA is TGCGCCAGCAGCGCTCGGACAGGGAGCTCCTATAATTCACCCCTCCACTTT.

The V call is TRBV6-5, the J call TRBJ1-2; 8 bases are shared with TRBD1. With V trimmed by 6 bases and J by 5 bases, 5 bases remained unmatched. Per germline, CDR1 MNHEY and CDR2 SVGAGI. This CDR3 comprises 13 residues. The CDR3 coding sequence is TGTGCCAGCAGGGCGGGGACAGGTTATGGCTACACCTTC. This codes for CASRAGTGYGYTF.

The chain couples TRBV5-6 to TRBJ2-3, with 12 nucleotides matching TRBD2. Germline V lookup: CDR1 SGHDT, CDR2 YYEEEE. The CDR3 extends over 17 amino acids. V trimming: 1 base; J trimming: 5 bases; junction bases outside the gene matches: 8. As DNA, the CDR3 is TGTGCCAGCAGCTTGAGTTCTAGCGGGGGGGCAGTAGATACGCAGTATTTT. Encoded protein: CASSLSSSGGAVDTQYF.

The chain uses TRBV12-5 and TRBJ1-1; TRBD1 might be the D (6 bases). There are 15 residues in the CDR3. The germline CDR1 and CDR2 sequences are LGHNT and FRNRAP. Between the trimmed V and J ends, which lost 0 bases and 0 bases, there was a span of 8 bases. CDR3 residues: CASGLVQGMNTEAFF. CDR3 sequence (DNA): TGTGCTAGTGGTTTGGTACAGGGCATGAACACTGAAGCTTTCTTT.

V gene TRBV6-5 combines with J gene TRBJ1-2, with D tentatively TRBD1 (5 bases). With 7 bases removed from V and 4 bases from J, the gap between germline ends came to 16 bases. CDR3 length: 14 amino acids. Germline CDR1 is MNHEY and CDR2 is SVGAGI. This CDR3 reads CASTTGGRRYGYTF. In nucleotides, the CDR3 is TGTGCCAGCACCACGGGGGGACGTCGCTATGGCTACACCTTC.

The gene calls are TRBV5-1 and TRBJ1-1; no reliable D call. Germline CDR1 is SGHRS and CDR2 is YFSETQ. Trimming removed 0 bases from V and 6 bases from J, with 3 bases in between. There are 11 residues in the CDR3. In nucleotides, the CDR3 is TGCGCCAGCAGCTTGGCCTCTGAAGCTTTCTTT. This translates into CASSLASEAFF.

In this sample, this clone turned up once. The V call is TRBV3-1 (or the pseudogene TRBV3-2), the J call TRBJ1-2; 8 nucleotides line up with TRBD1. Losses at the gene ends were 1 base for V and 0 bases for J; bases not matched to a gene: 7. There are 17 residues in the CDR3. Germline values: CDR1 LGHDT, CDR2 YNNKEL (reference sequence). This CDR3 is CASSQGLGDRPNYGYTF. Written as DNA, the CDR3 is TGTGCCAGCAGCCAAGGACTCGGGGACAGGCCTAACTATGGCTACACCTTC.

This clone has a single count. The chain combines TRBV19 with TRBJ2-7; 8 nucleotides line up with TRBD1. From germline, CDR1 is LNHDA and CDR2 SQIVND (reference sequence). This CDR3 is built from 14 residues. V gave up 5 bases and J gave up 4 bases; unmatched junction bases: 7. CDR3 amino acids: CASSPGTGPYEQYF. CDR3 DNA: TGTGCCAGTAGTCCCGGGACAGGCCCTTACGAGCAGTACTTC.

The sample holds a few counts of this clone. V and J are TRBV6-2 or TRBV6-3 and TRBJ1-4; TRBD1 aligns across 9 bases. CDR1 is MNHEY and CDR2 is SVGEGT in the germline V gene. V shed 2 bases, J shed 4 bases, and the junction held 2 bases outside the gene matches. The CDR3 extends over 15 amino acids. CDR3: CASSYATGGNEKLFF. The CDR3 region has the DNA TGTGCCAGCAGTTACGCGACAGGGGGTAATGAAAAACTGTTTTTT.

This chain joins TRBV5-6 and TRBJ2-7; TRBD1 is a possible D gene (6 bases). From germline, CDR1 is SGHDT and CDR2 YYEEEE. The V end was cut by 4 bases, the J end by 5 bases, with 19 bases between. The length of the CDR3 is 15 residues. CDR3 bases: TGTGCCAGCAGCCCGGACAGTTATGGGGTGGACGAGCAGTACTTC. Translation: CASSPDSYGVDEQYF.

The V call is TRBV11-2, the J call TRBJ1-2; D unresolved. Germline CDR1 and CDR2: SGHAT and FQNNGV. The V end lost 5 bases, the J end lost 4 bases, and 17 bases lay between the germline ends. There are 15 residues in the CDR3. The CDR3 DNA reads TGTGCCAGCAGCCCCCGTCCCGGACGGGGCTATGGCTACACCTTC. Translated: CASSPRPGRGYGYTF.